These 3 T cell receptor beta chains were sequenced from one sample in a study of radiation and T cells in renal cell carcinoma. Noted time point: baseline pretreatment blood. The treatment here: 15 Gy SBRT to primary tumor, nephrectomy 4 weeks later. Some clones are missing from TCRdb's copy, which holds only in-frame ones; the method was immunoSEQ multiplex PCR. The sample holds roughly 120,000 clones, approximately 80% seen once. Sequences were derived from blood, sampled from a patient whose treatment included radiotherapy and nephrectomy. The source is a woman aged 55-70 years with renal cell carcinoma.

The chain is built from TRBV19 and TRBJ1-6; D possibly corresponds to TRBD1 (6 bases). The V end was cut by 6 bases, the J end by 0 bases, with 21 bases between. The CDR3 sequence is 19 residues long. In germline, CDR1 is LNHDA, CDR2 SQIVND (reference sequence). The CDR3 DNA reads as TGTGCCAGTAGGCAAACGTACAGGGAATCCAGCTCCTATAATTCACCCCTCCACTTT. Its translation: CASRQTYRESSSYNSPLHF.

The genes are TRBV2 and TRBJ1-1; D call uncertain. Trimming took 7 bases from V and 1 from J, leaving 10 bases between them. From germline, CDR1 is SNHLY and CDR2 FYNNEI. The CDR3 sequence is 13 residues long. The CDR3 protein is CASIWQENTEAFF. CDR3 DNA sequence: TGTGCCAGCATATGGCAGGAGAACACTGAAGCTTTCTTT.

The chain joins TRBV5-1 to TRBJ1-1; D remains ambiguous. Germline V lookup: CDR1 SGHRS, CDR2 YFSETQ. V lost 4 bases, J lost 0 bases, and 25 bases lay in between. CDR3 length equals 19 residues. This CDR3 is CASSPDPVTQTTLNTEAFF. DNA for the CDR3: TGCGCCAGCAGCCCCGATCCTGTAACTCAAACTACTCTGAACACTGAAGCTTTCTTT. Based on the CDR3 plus reference TRBV5-1 and TRBJ1-1, the full variable domain is KAGVTQTPRYLIKTRGQQVTLSCSPISGHRSVSWYQQTPGQGLQFLFEYFSETQRNKGNFPGRFSGRQFSNSRSEMNVSTLELGDSALYLCASSPDPVTQTTLNTEAFFGQGTRLTVV.